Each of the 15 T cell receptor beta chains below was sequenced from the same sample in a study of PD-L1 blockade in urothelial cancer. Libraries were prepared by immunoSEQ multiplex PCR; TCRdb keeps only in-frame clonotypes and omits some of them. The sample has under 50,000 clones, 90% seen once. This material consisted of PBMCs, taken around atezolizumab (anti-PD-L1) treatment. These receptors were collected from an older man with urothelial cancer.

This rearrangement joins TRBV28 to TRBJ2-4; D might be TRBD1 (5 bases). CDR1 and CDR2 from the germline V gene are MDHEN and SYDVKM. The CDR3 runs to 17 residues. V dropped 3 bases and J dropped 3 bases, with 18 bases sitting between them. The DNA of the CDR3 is TGTGCCAGCAGTTTGGAATGGCGGACAAGCAACAAAAACATTCAGTACTTC. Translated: CASSLEWRTSNKNIQYF.

This CDR3 reads CASSAGGSYEQYF. The CDR3 DNA reads TGCGCCAGCAGCGCAGGGGGAAGCTACGAGCAGTACTTC. This sequence joins TRBV5-1 and TRBJ2-7, with 7 bases fitting TRBD1. The CDR3 consists of 13 residues. The germline V gene encodes CDR1 SGHRS and CDR2 YFSETQ. The V gene end was trimmed by 4 bases and the J gene end by 3 bases; junction bases not matched to a gene: 4. Combining the CDR3 with reference TRBV5-1 and TRBJ2-7 gives the whole variable domain KAGVTQTPRYLIKTRGQQVTLSCSPISGHRSVSWYQQTPGQGLQFLFEYFSETQRNKGNFPGRFSGRQFSNSRSEMNVSTLELGDSALYLCASSAGGSYEQYFGPGTRLTVT.

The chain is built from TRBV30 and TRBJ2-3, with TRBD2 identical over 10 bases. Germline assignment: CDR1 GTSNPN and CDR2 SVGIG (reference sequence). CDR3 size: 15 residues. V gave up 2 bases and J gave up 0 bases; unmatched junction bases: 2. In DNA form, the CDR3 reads TGTGCCTGGAGTCTAGCGGGGGCTAGCACAGATACGCAGTATTTT. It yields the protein CAWSLAGASTDTQYF.

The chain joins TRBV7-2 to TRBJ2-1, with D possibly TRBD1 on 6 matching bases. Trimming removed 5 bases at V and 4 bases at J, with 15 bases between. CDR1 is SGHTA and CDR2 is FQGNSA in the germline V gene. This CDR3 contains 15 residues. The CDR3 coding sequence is TGTGCCAGCAGCCCGGGGACGGGGACATACAATGAGCAGTTCTTC. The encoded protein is CASSPGTGTYNEQFF.

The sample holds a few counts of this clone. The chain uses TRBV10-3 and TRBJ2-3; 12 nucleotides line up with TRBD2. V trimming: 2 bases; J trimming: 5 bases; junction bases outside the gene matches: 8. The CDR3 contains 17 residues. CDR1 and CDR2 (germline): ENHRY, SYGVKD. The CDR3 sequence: CAISEGGLAGSKDTQYF. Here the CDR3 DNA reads TGTGCCATCAGTGAGGGAGGACTAGCGGGGTCGAAAGATACGCAGTATTTT.

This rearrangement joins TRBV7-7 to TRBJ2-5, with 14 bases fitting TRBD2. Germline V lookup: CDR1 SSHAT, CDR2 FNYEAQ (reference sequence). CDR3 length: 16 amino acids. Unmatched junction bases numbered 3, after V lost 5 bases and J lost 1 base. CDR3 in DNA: TGTGCCAGCAGCCAAGGACTAGCGGGGGGCCAAGAGACCCAGTACTTC. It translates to CASSQGLAGGQETQYF.

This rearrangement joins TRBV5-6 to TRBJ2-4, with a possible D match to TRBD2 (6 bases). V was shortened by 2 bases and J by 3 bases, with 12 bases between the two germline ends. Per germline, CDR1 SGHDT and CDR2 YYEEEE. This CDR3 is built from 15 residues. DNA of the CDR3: TGTGCCAGCAGCTTAAGGGGACTCCTCAAAAACATTCAGTACTTC. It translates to CASSLRGLLKNIQYF.

The CDR3 here is CAWTAGNTIYF. The CDR3 nucleotides are TGTGCCTGGACGGCTGGAAACACCATATATTTT. This chain uses TRBV30 with TRBJ1-3, with D unresolved. From germline, CDR1 is GTSNPN and CDR2 SVGIG (reference sequence). The CDR3 runs to 11 residues. Between the trimmed V and J ends, which lost 4 bases and 2 bases, there was a span of 3 bases.

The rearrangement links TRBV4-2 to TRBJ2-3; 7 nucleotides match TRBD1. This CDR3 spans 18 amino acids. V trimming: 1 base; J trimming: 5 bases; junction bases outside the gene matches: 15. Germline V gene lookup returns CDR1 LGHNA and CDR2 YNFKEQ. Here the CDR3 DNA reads TGTGCCAGCAGCCAAGTCCCCGCCGGGACAGTGTTCTTAGATACGCAGTATTTT. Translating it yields CASSQVPAGTVFLDTQYF.

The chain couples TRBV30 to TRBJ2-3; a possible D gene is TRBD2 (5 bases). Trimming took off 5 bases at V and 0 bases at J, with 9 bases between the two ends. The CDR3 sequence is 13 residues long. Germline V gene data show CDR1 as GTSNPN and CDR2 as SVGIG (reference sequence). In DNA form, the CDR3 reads TGTGCCTGGGCTCCGGGGAGCACAGATACGCAGTATTTT. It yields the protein CAWAPGSTDTQYF. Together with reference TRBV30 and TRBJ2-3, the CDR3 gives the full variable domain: SQTIHQWPATLVQPVGSPLSLECTVEGTSNPNLYWYRQAAGRGLQLLFYSVGIGQISSEVPQNLSASRPQDRQFILSSKKLLLSDSGFYLCAWAPGSTDTQYFGPGTRLTVL.

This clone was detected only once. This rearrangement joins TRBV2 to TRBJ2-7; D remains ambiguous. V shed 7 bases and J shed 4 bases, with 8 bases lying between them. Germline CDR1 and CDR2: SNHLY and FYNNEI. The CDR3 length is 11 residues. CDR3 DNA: TGTGCCAGCAAGCCGACATACGAGCAGTACTTC. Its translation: CASKPTYEQYF.

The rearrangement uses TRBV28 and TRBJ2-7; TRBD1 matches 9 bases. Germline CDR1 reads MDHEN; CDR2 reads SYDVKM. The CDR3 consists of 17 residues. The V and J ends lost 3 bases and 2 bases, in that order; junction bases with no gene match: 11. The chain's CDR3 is CASSLYRGLAITYEQYF. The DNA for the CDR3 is TGTGCCAGCAGTTTGTACAGGGGGCTAGCTATTACCTACGAGCAGTACTTC.

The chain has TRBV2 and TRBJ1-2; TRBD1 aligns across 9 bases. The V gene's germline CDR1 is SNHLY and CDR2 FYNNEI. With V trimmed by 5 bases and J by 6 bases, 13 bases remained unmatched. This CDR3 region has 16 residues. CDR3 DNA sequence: TGTGCCAGCAGTTTCCTTCCATCCGGGACAGGGAATGGCTACACCTTC. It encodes CASSFLPSGTGNGYTF.

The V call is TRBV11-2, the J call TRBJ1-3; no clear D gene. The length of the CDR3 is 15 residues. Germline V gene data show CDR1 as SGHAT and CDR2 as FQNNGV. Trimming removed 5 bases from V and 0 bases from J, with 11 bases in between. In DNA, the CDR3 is TGTGCCAGCAGCCAACCGGGGTTCTCTGGAAACACCATATATTTT. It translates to CASSQPGFSGNTIYF.

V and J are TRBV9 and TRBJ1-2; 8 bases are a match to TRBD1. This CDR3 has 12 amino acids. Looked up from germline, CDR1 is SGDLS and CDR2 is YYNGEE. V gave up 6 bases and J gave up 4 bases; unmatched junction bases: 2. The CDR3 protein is CASNGQGYGYTF. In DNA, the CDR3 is TGTGCCAGCAACGGACAGGGCTATGGCTACACCTTC.